A single sample is the source of the 13 T cell receptor beta chains below, sequenced in a study of cytomegalovirus exposure and HLA in healthy donors. Researchers ran the PCR with 60 Vbeta and 13 Jbeta primers. The table came from immunoSEQ multiplex PCR; TCRdb's copy has only in-frame clones and leaves some out. Counted here are about 130,000 clones, approximately 62% occurring once; the ten biggest clones make up about 1.5%. Sequencing used PBMCs. The source is a human donor in good health.

This chain connects TRBV9 to TRBJ2-1; TRBD2 agrees at 7 bases. The CDR3 runs to 15 residues. In germline, CDR1 is SGDLS, CDR2 YYNGEE. J was trimmed by 2 bases and V by 4 bases; bases with no gene match: 6. The CDR3 coding sequence is TGTGCCAGCAGCATTACCGGGACTACCTACAATGAGCAGTTCTTC. Its translation: CASSITGTTYNEQFF.

The chain uses TRBV6-5 and TRBJ2-5; maybe TRBD1 (6 bases). The V gene's germline CDR1 is MNHEY and CDR2 SVGAGI. Trimming left V 7 bases short and J 5 bases short, with 17 bases between. This CDR3 comprises 14 residues. The chain's CDR3 is CASTKRGFGETQYF. The CDR3 DNA is TGTGCCAGCACCAAGAGGGGGTTTGGGGAGACCCAGTACTTC.

The rearrangement uses TRBV11-2 and TRBJ2-1, with D unresolved. CDR1 and CDR2 from the germline V gene are SGHAT and FQNNGV. CDR3 length: 13 amino acids. Trimming pared 4 bases from V and 6 bases from J, leaving 10 bases between. The CDR3 loop is CASSSGPFNEQFF. DNA for the CDR3: TGTGCCAGCAGCTCAGGCCCCTTCAATGAGCAGTTCTTC.

V and J are TRBV18 and TRBJ2-1, with TRBD2 matching 7 bases. V dropped 4 bases and J dropped 6; count of bases not matched to a gene: 6. This CDR3 has 14 amino acids. CDR1 KGHSH and CDR2 LQKENI come from the germline V gene. The CDR3 loop is CASSRVAGSNEQFF. The CDR3 region has the DNA TGTGCCAGCTCACGGGTAGCGGGTTCCAATGAGCAGTTCTTC.

There are a few counts of this clone. The chain employs TRBV7-9 and TRBJ2-7, with D tentatively TRBD2 (5 bases). Germline values: CDR1 SEHNR, CDR2 FQNEAQ (reference sequence). V lost 2 bases, J lost 4 bases, and 6 bases lay in between. This CDR3 is built from 12 residues. The CDR3 sequence: CASSLTSYEQYF. The CDR3 nucleotides read TGTGCCAGCAGCTTAACTAGTTACGAGCAGTACTTC. Variable domain in full (rest from reference TRBV7-9 and TRBJ2-7): DTGVSQNPRHKITKRGQNVTFRCDPISEHNRLYWYRQTLGQGPEFLTYFQNEAQLEKSRLLSDRFSAERPKGSFSTLEIQRTEQGDSAMYLCASSLTSYEQYFGPGTRLTVT.

The V gene is TRBV28, the J gene TRBJ2-3, with 12 nucleotides matching TRBD2. CDR1 and CDR2 (germline): MDHEN, SYDVKM. Unmatched junction bases numbered 4, after V lost 8 bases and J lost 1 base. This CDR3 contains 15 residues. The CDR3 region is CASHRTSGGTDTQYF. The DNA of the CDR3 is TGTGCCAGCCATAGGACTAGCGGGGGCACAGATACGCAGTATTTT.

The chain carries TRBV7-9 and TRBJ2-1; a weak D match, TRBD2 (5 bases). CDR1 and CDR2 (germline): SEHNR, FQNEAQ (reference sequence). The CDR3 length is 15 residues. V lost 1 base and J 11 bases, leaving 18 bases between the germline ends. The CDR3 DNA reads as TGTGCCAGCAGCTTAGTTAGCCTCTCAGCGGTGAAGCAGTTCTTC. Encoded protein: CASSLVSLSAVKQFF.

This rearrangement joins TRBV11-2 to TRBJ2-7; 7 bases match TRBD2. CDR1 SGHAT and CDR2 FQNNGV come from the germline V gene. The CDR3 has 15 amino acids. V lost 5 bases to trimming and J lost 0 bases; unmatched junction nucleotides: 7. Written as DNA, the CDR3 is TGTGCCAGCAGCCCGGGGAGGGCAGTCTCCTACGAGCAGTACTTC. Residues: CASSPGRAVSYEQYF. The full variable domain, rest sourced from reference TRBV11-2 and TRBJ2-7, is EAGVAQSPRYKIIEKRQSVAFWCNPISGHATLYWYQQILGQGPKLLIQFQNNGVVDDSQLPKDRFSAERLKGVDSTLKIQPAKLEDSAVYLCASSPGRAVSYEQYFGPGTRLTVT.

The V gene is TRBV5-1, the J gene TRBJ2-1; 16 nucleotides align to TRBD2. The V gene end was trimmed by 1 base and the J gene end by 0 bases; junction bases not matched to a gene: 7. Germline loops: CDR1 SGHRS, CDR2 YFSETQ. This CDR3 spans 20 amino acids. DNA for the CDR3: TGCGCCAGCAGCTTGACCGGGACTAGCGGGAGGGGTAGCTCCTACAATGAGCAGTTCTTC. Protein product: CASSLTGTSGRGSSYNEQFF.

The genes are TRBV5-1 and TRBJ1-4; the D gene is possibly TRBD1 (6 bases). The length of the CDR3 is 14 residues. V was clipped by 2 bases and J by 5 bases, with 10 bases between them. Germline CDR1 reads SGHRS; CDR2 reads YFSETQ. In nucleotides, the CDR3 is TGCGCCAGCAGCTTAGGACAGATAAATGAAAAACTGTTTTTT. Amino acid sequence: CASSLGQINEKLFF.

The V call is TRBV15, the J call TRBJ2-7; 7 bases line up with TRBD1. CDR3 size: 11 residues. V was pared by 8 bases and J by 3 bases, with 1 base of the junction left unmatched. Germline CDR1 and CDR2: LNHNV and YYDKDF (reference sequence). For the CDR3, the DNA is TGTGCCACCGGACAGGACTACGAGCAGTACTTC. This translates into CATGQDYEQYF.

The count of this clone is one. The chain combines TRBV2 with TRBJ2-5; 15 nucleotides line up with TRBD2. The junction had 15 bases not matched to a gene; V was cut back by 5 bases and J by 5 bases. This CDR3 comprises 19 residues. The germline V gene encodes CDR1 SNHLY and CDR2 FYNNEI. The CDR3 DNA reads TGTGCCAGCAGTAAAGGGCAACCGGGACTAGCGGGAGGTGGGGAGACCCAGTACTTC. Its translation is CASSKGQPGLAGGGETQYF. The variable domain in full, completed from reference TRBV2 and TRBJ2-5, reads EPEVTQTPSHQVTQMGQEVILRCVPISNHLYFYWYRQILGQKVEFLVSFYNNEISEKSEIFDDQFSVERPDGSNFTLKIRSTKLEDSAMYFCASSKGQPGLAGGGETQYFGPGTRLLVL.

This clone was recorded a few times. The rearrangement uses TRBV28 and TRBJ2-3; TRBD2 aligns across 8 bases. CDR1 is MDHEN, CDR2 SYDVKM, per germline. V was clipped by 2 bases and J by 4 bases; unmatched bases: 2. This CDR3 spans 14 amino acids. Here the CDR3 reads CASSLPGRADTQYF. CDR3 DNA: TGTGCCAGCAGTTTACCCGGGAGGGCAGATACGCAGTATTTT.